These T cell receptor beta chains were read from a single sample in a study of PD-1 blockade in classical Hodgkin lymphoma. Generated by immunoSEQ multiplex PCR, the TCRdb table keeps only in-frame clones and is missing some. The sample has roughly 70,000 clones, about 93% seen once. The specimen was peripheral blood mononuclear cells (PBMCs). The source of these receptors is a human donor with classical Hodgkin lymphoma. CDR3s include the opening cysteine and the closing phenylalanine or tryptophan. A D gene is named only where the DNA matches it firmly. Clone size, where shown, is once, few, many, or a class for clones that have expanded.

D: NA
J: TRBJ2-1
V: TRBV18
size: NA
DNA: TGTGCCAGCTCAGCTTGGACAGTTTACAATGAGCAGTTCTTC
CDR3: CASSAWTVYNEQFF

D: TRBD1
J: TRBJ1-6
V: TRBV9
size: NA
DNA: TGTGCCAGCAGCCCTAGGACAGGAAATTCACCCCTCCACTTT
CDR3: CASSPRTGNSPLHF

D: NA
J: TRBJ2-7
V: TRBV5-1
size: NA
DNA: TGCGCCAGCAATGATGGGGACTCCCACGAGCAGTACTTC
CDR3: CASNDGDSHEQYF

D: NA
J: TRBJ1-3
V: TRBV9
size: NA
DNA: TGTGCCAGCAGCGTAGTACGCGGGGACTCGCCCGGCTCTGGAAACACCATATATTTT
CDR3: CASSVVRGDSPGSGNTIYF

D: NA
J: TRBJ2-2
V: TRBV4-3
size: once
DNA: TGCGCCAGCAGCCAAGTTTTGAAGAACACCGGGGAGCTGTTTTTT
CDR3: CASSQVLKNTGELFF

D: NA
J: TRBJ2-5
V: TRBV6-1
size: NA
DNA: TGTGCCAGGGGGAGAAGGGGGTGGTACCAAGAGACCCAGTACTTC
CDR3: CARGRRGWYQETQYF

D: TRBD1
J: TRBJ2-5
V: TRBV7-6
size: NA
DNA: TGTGCCAGCAGCATAGACAGGGGGCGAGGCTCAGAGACCCAGTACTTC
CDR3: CASSIDRGRGSETQYF

D: NA
J: TRBJ2-7
V: TRBV27
size: NA
DNA: TGTGCCAGCGCCTTTTCACAGGGAGGAACCTACGAGCAGTACTTC
CDR3: CASAFSQGGTYEQYF

D: NA
J: TRBJ2-5
V: TRBV5-5
size: NA
DNA: TGTGCCAGCAGCTTGGGGGACAAGGGTCGGGAGACCCAGTACTTC
CDR3: CASSLGDKGRETQYF

D: NA
J: TRBJ2-3
V: TRBV18
size: NA
DNA: TGTGCCAGCTCACCACGTGAGGATACGCAGTATTTT
CDR3: CASSPREDTQYF

D: NA
J: TRBJ1-1
V: TRBV19
size: NA
DNA: TGTGCCAGTAGCATTAAGGGTTCCACTGAAGCTTTCTTT
CDR3: CASSIKGSTEAFF

D: TRBD2
J: TRBJ2-1
V: TRBV13
size: NA
DNA: TGTGCCAGCAGCTTACTGACTAGCGGGGAAATCAATGAGCAGTTCTTC
CDR3: CASSLLTSGEINEQFF

D: NA
J: TRBJ1-1
V: TRBV10-3
size: NA
DNA: TGTGCCATCAGTGAGTCAGTAGGGGAGATGGGTGCTGAAGCTTTCTTT
CDR3: CAISESVGEMGAEAFF

D: NA
J: TRBJ2-4
V: TRBV4-3
size: NA
DNA: TGCGCCAGCAGCCAAGATCGCCGAAGGGACATTCAGTACTTC
CDR3: CASSQDRRRDIQYF